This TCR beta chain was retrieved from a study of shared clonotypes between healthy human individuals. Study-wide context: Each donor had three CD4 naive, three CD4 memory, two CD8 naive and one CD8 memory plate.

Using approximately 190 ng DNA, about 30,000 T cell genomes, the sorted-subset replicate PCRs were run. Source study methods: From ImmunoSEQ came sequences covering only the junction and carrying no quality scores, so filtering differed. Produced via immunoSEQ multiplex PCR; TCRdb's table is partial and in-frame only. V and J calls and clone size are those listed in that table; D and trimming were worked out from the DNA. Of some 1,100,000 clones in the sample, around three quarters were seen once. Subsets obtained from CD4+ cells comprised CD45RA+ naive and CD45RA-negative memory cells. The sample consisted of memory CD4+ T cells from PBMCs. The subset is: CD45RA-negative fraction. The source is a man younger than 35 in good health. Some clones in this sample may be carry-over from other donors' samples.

CDR3 loop: CASSRNRAENTGELFF. The CDR3 DNA reads TGCGCCAGCAGCCGTAACAGGGCCGAGAACACCGGGGAGCTGTTTTTT. The chain is built from TRBV5-1 and TRBJ2-2, with D possibly matching TRBD1 (6 bases). This CDR3 has 16 amino acids. The germline V gene has CDR1 SGHRS and CDR2 YFSETQ. Trimming shortened V by 4 bases and J by 1 base, and 14 bases separated the two germline ends.